This record looks at one TCR beta chain sequence and its context. Its antigen remains unidentified. The entry originates in a study of vaccination and CD4 T cells after COVID-19. Germline lookup yields CDR1 DFQATT and CDR2 SNEGSKA (reference sequence). V lost 3 bases and J lost 5; bases outside the gene matches: 4. The CDR3 is 14 amino acids. Sequencing of the DNA from cultured CD4+ T cells was carried out with the Oncomine TCR Beta short-read assay. TCRdb re-called the PCR reads with MiXCR, one entry per CDR3 protein. This sample has tens of thousands of distinct CDR3 sequences, with less than 35% found just once. Time point denoted: late sampling 161 to 241 days after vaccination in a few convalescent patients. Treatment reported: approximately 10-day PBMC culture with coronavirus spike peptide pools or control peptides (ViraFEST assay).

The source was CD4+ T cells from blood, cultured in vitro, collected about 7 months after SARS-CoV-2 vaccination. This TCR was recovered from a human donor who had recovered from COVID-19. The chain combines TRBV20-1 with TRBJ2-3, with 11 bases fitting TRBD2. DNA for the CDR3: TGCAGTGCTAGTTCTAGCGGGAGGTTAGATACGCAGTATTTT. Amino acid sequence: CSASSSGRLDTQYF.